The TCR beta chain under discussion was sequenced for a study of blood T cell repertoires in COVID-19 (dated by TCRdb to between 2020 and 2021). Regarding the complete study: The collaborator samples originated in the United States, Italy and Spain and spanned the acute and convalescent phases of COVID-19. Nearly every sample came with metadata listing a de-identified subject ID, COVID-19 status, age in years and sex. The samples were drawn from two sources: the first 160 participants of the ongoing ImmuneRACE study, and 1,200 or so subjects contributed by 6 global collaborators. The prospective study material was composed of cDNA or gDNA derived from T cells, B-cell-depleted T cells, or PBMCs. Where available, HLA class I and class II types were obtained from metadata supplied by the sample provider rather than from assay-based typing. The repertoires were released in a freely available public database intended as a resource for research on the immune response to SARS-CoV-2. Subjects who had been exposed to COVID-19, were actively infected with it, or had recovered from it provided the deeply sampled blood TCRbeta repertoires that made up the dataset.

This clone was seen once. There is no known antigen for this receptor. No quality values exist for individual bases; no much larger clone is one base distant. Findings and caveats that apply to the study as a whole: The quantity of clinical and demographic metadata differed by source and by participant and was supplied without curation.

Another Seattle source contributed samples from volunteer blood donors who had recovered from COVID-19. Each collaborating institution followed its own protocols to collect whole blood in K2EDTA tubes. For TCRbeta analysis, collaborators shipped samples as frozen whole blood, isolated PBMCs, or DNA extracted from either of those sample types. TCRbeta CDR3 regions were amplified from genomic DNA using the immunoSEQ Assay, a bias-controlled multiplex PCR. Regarding the original processing steps: The number of nucleated cells in each sample was estimated by amplification of reference gene primers within the assay. Sequence reads were collapsed and filtered to measure the absolute abundance of every unique TCRbeta CDR3 rearrangement. For each sample, productive Simpson clonality was calculated by taking the square root of Simpson's diversity index across productive rearrangements. Not all clones reach the TCRdb copy of this immuneACCESS table, which keeps in-frame sequences only. Checked studies attribute under half of the gap to unresolved V genes and leave the rest unexplained. For V, J and clone size, that table is used; D and trimming come from the DNA. The sample data list approximately 200,000 clones, and approximately 81% of these were observed just once. The ten largest clones take up 5.1% of the sample.

V and J are truncated by 7 bases and 4 bases respectively, leaving an intervening sequence of 22 bases. CDR1 and CDR2, looked up from the germline V gene (reference sequence), are LNHDA and SQIVND. The CDR3 holds 16 amino acids from the cysteine to the phenylalanine. The sequence is cut down to CDR3 DNA, 48 bases in frame from base 1. Material for sequencing was peripheral blood. The V and J segments used are TRBV19 and TRBJ1-2, with the D gene uncertain. The receptor was derived from a woman aged 55-70 years who had recovered from COVID-19. The sequenced DNA: TGTGCCAGTACCCCGGGTTCGGTCAACGGTTTCTATGGCTACACCTTC. Translated, this gives CASTPGSVNGFYGYTF.